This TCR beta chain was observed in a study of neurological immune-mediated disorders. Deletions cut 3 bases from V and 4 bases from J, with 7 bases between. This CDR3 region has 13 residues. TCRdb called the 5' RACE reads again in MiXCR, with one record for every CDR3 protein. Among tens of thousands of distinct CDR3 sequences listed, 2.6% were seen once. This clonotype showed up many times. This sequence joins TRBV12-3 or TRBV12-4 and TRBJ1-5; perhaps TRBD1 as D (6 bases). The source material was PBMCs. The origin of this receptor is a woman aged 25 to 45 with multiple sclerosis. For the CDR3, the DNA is TGTGCCAGCAGTTTGGACAGAAATCAGCCCCAGCATTTT. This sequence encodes CASSLDRNQPQHF.